This is a list of T cell receptor beta chains from one sample in a study of persistence of HIV-infected CD4 T cells. These receptors' targets are unknown. Here immunoSEQ multiplex PCR was the method, and the copy in TCRdb shows in-frame clones only, minus some. The table lists 45,000 or so clones, 90% of them singletons, with around 3.4% in the top ten. Sequencing was performed on CD4+ T cells sorted from PBMCs after 18-hour stimulation, taken from a patient who received antiretroviral therapy. The source is an adult woman with HIV who was CMV-seropositive. CDR3s include the opening cysteine and the closing phenylalanine or tryptophan. D genes are given only for firm matches. Rows give clone size only sometimes, using once, few, many, or a class for an expanded clone.

j_call cdr3_length v_call clone_size d_call cdr3_aa cdr3_nt
TRBJ1-6 15 TRBV29-1 . TRBD1 CSVATGTDYNSPLHF TGCAGCGTCGCTACCGGGACAGACTATAATTCACCCCTCCACTTT
TRBJ1-2 14 TRBV25-1 . TRBD1 CASTPGQGYYGYTF TGTGCCAGCACCCCGGGACAGGGATACTATGGCTACACCTTC
TRBJ1-1 15 TRBV6-4 . . CASTEEGGVNTEAFF TGTGCCAGCACCGAGGAGGGAGGGGTGAACACTGAAGCTTTCTTT
TRBJ1-5 16 TRBV28 . . CASSLLGTLSNQPQHF TGTGCCAGCAGTTTACTCGGAACCCTTAGCAATCAGCCCCAGCATTTT
TRBJ1-1 14 TRBV27 . . CASSSLTLNTEAFF TGTGCCAGCAGTTCTTTGACCTTGAACACTGAAGCTTTCTTT
TRBJ1-6 15 TRBV2 . TRBD1 CASSELGQGDSPLHF TGTGCCAGCAGTGAATTGGGACAGGGAGATTCACCCCTCCACTTT
TRBJ1-2 14 TRBV7-3 few . CASSPRPGFGGYTF TGTGCCAGCAGCCCCCGGCCGGGGTTTGGGGGCTACACCTTC
TRBJ2-3 17 TRBV3-1/TRBV3-2 . TRBD2 CASSHSGTVANTDTQYF TGTGCCAGCAGCCATAGCGGGACCGTAGCGAATACAGATACGCAGTATTTT
TRBJ1-2 13 TRBV25-1 once TRBD1 CASRTGGALGYTF TGTGCCAGCAGGACAGGGGGCGCACTTGGCTACACCTTC
TRBJ2-4 18 TRBV29-1 . TRBD2 CSVEEGLAGGLAKNIQYF TGCAGCGTTGAAGAGGGACTAGCGGGGGGACTAGCCAAAAACATTCAGTACTTC
TRBJ1-1 14 TRBV5-1 . . CASSSWDGNTEAFF TGCGCCAGCAGCTCTTGGGACGGGAACACTGAAGCTTTCTTT
TRBJ1-4 20 TRBV27 . . CASSFPPAVVPPAESEKLFF TGTGCCAGCAGTTTCCCCCCGGCCGTCGTCCCGCCCGCGGAGAGTGAAAAACTGTTTTTT
TRBJ1-2 16 TRBV3-1/TRBV3-2 . TRBD1 CASSLRRDRHNYGYTF TGTGCCAGCAGCCTACGCCGGGACAGACACAATTATGGCTACACCTTC
TRBJ2-6 15 TRBV7-9 few . CASSAQELGANVLTF TGTGCCAGCAGCGCACAGGAGCTCGGGGCCAACGTCCTGACTTTC
TRBJ1-2 14 TRBV3-1/TRBV3-2 . . CASSLSTAFYGYTF TGTGCCAGCAGCCTCTCGACAGCCTTCTATGGCTACACCTTC
TRBJ1-1 15 TRBV28 . TRBD1 CASVTGGRRRTEAFF TGTGCCAGTGTGACAGGGGGTCGCCGGAGGACTGAAGCTTTCTTT
TRBJ1-5 16 TRBV24-1 . . CATSETSGGWVQPQHF TGTGCCACCAGTGAGACCTCCGGGGGATGGGTTCAGCCCCAGCATTTT
TRBJ1-3 14 TRBV19 . . CASSSQGTGNTIYF TGTGCCAGTAGTTCACAGGGTACTGGAAACACCATATATTTT
TRBJ2-5 13 TRBV3-1/TRBV3-2 . . CASSQRGQETQYF TGTGCCAGCAGCCAAAGGGGCCAAGAGACCCAGTACTTC
TRBJ1-2 14 TRBV24-1 . TRBD1 CATSGGQGNYGYTF TGTGCCACCAGCGGGGGACAGGGGAACTATGGCTACACCTTC
TRBJ2-2 14 TRBV19 . TRBD2 CASSTAGVAGELFF TGTGCCAGTAGTACTGCGGGAGTGGCCGGGGAGCTGTTTTTT
TRBJ2-2 16 TRBV7-8 . TRBD2 CASSLTLAGGGGELFF TGTGCCAGCAGCCTTACACTAGCGGGAGGGGGCGGGGAGCTGTTTTTT
TRBJ2-1 17 TRBV4-1 . TRBD2 CASSQERLAGGGNEQFF TGCGCCAGCAGCCAAGAAAGGCTGGCGGGAGGAGGCAATGAGCAGTTCTTC
TRBJ2-7 14 TRBV4-1 . TRBD1 CASSPDRGRFEQYF TGCGCCAGCAGCCCGGACAGGGGGCGGTTCGAGCAGTACTTC
TRBJ2-1 15 TRBV13 . TRBD2 CASSLSGRAYNEQFF TGTGCCAGCAGCTTAAGCGGGAGGGCCTACAATGAGCAGTTCTTC
TRBJ1-5 14 TRBV16 once . CASSNRQLNQPQHF TGTGCCAGCAGCAACCGACAGCTTAATCAGCCCCAGCATTTT
TRBJ2-3 16 TRBV2 . TRBD2 CASSEASGTNTDTQYF TGTGCCAGCAGTGAAGCTTCCGGGACTAACACAGATACGCAGTATTTT
TRBJ1-1 10 TRBV29-1 . . CSATNTEAFF TGCAGCGCGACGAACACTGAAGCTTTCTTT
TRBJ2-1 17 TRBV27 . . CASSRLSTAFSYNEQFF TGTGCCAGCAGCCGCCTGTCCACGGCTTTCTCCTACAATGAGCAGTTCTTC
TRBJ2-7 17 TRBV5-1 . TRBD2 CASSFTSGEVSSYEQYF TGCGCCAGCAGCTTTACTAGCGGGGAGGTCTCATCCTACGAGCAGTACTTC
TRBJ1-6 14 TRBV5-5 . TRBD1 CASSSTGGFSPLHF TGTGCCAGCAGCTCGACAGGGGGCTTTTCACCCCTCCACTTT
TRBJ1-6 14 TRBV5-5 . . CASNRPVDNSPLHF TGTGCCAGCAACCGCCCGGTGGATAATTCACCCCTCCACTTT
TRBJ1-4 14 TRBV18 . . CASSSTATGEKLFF TGTGCCAGCTCATCAACAGCTACGGGAGAAAAACTGTTTTTT
TRBJ2-1 16 TRBV18 . TRBD1 CASSPRDRDPYNEQFF TGTGCCAGCTCACCACGGGACAGGGACCCCTACAATGAGCAGTTCTTC
TRBJ2-1 15 TRBV2 . . CASRREGLSYNEQFF TGTGCCAGCAGGCGAGAGGGCCTCTCCTACAATGAGCAGTTCTTC
TRBJ2-5 15 TRBV5-1 . . CASSLAGQGQETQYF TGCGCCAGCAGCTTGGCCGGGCAGGGGCAAGAGACCCAGTACTTC
TRBJ2-7 15 TRBV2 . TRBD2 CASSESGGRPYEQYF TGTGCCAGCAGTGAGTCTGGCGGGAGACCCTACGAGCAGTACTTC
TRBJ2-3 14 TRBV5-1 . . CASSLGTPRDTQYF TGCGCCAGCAGCCTCGGGACTCCTAGAGATACGCAGTATTTT
TRBJ1-6 14 TRBV6-5 . . CASSRGRPNSPLHF TGTGCCAGCAGCCGGGGACGGCCGAATTCACCCCTCCACTTT
TRBJ2-5 12 TRBV25-1 . . CASSEQGRPQYF TGTGCCAGCAGTGAACAGGGGCGCCCCCAGTACTTC
TRBJ2-7 14 TRBV18 . . CASSPIDSAYEQYF TGTGCCAGCTCACCGATAGACAGCGCCTACGAGCAGTACTTC
TRBJ2-4 16 TRBV24-1 . TRBD1 CATSDGTDVPKNIQYF TGTGCCACCAGTGACGGGACAGACGTCCCCAAAAACATTCAGTACTTC